A selection of T cell receptor beta chains follows, all from one sample in a study of OX40 agonist ivuxolimab in advanced cancers. The assay was immunoSEQ multiplex PCR, and TCRdb's table has in-frame clones only and misses some. The sample lists 99,000 or so clones; around 94% were seen once. This specimen was CD4+ or CD8+ T cells sorted from blood, taken in a trial of the OX40 agonist ivuxolimab. These receptors were obtained from an adult with an advanced solid tumor such as melanoma, head and neck, liver or kidney cancer. Both conserved end residues are part of each CDR3. D genes are given only for firm matches. Size is omitted from some rows. Given values are once, few, many or a class for expanded clones.

>-|TRBJ2-3|TRBD2|TRBV5-1
TGCGCCAGCAGGTTCCCCGGACTAGCGGGAGGGCAGAAGAAAGATACGCAGTATTTT
CASRFPGLAGGQKKDTQYF
>-|TRBJ2-3|TRBD2|TRBV7-3
TGTGCCAGCAGCCCCACCGGGACTAGCGTTGGAGATACGCAGTATTTT
CASSPTGTSVGDTQYF
>-|TRBJ1-1|-|TRBV19
TGTGCCAGTAGTAACCCGCAGGGGTTGAACACTGAAGCTTTCTTT
CASSNPQGLNTEAFF
>-|TRBJ1-4|-|TRBV28
TGTGCCAGCAGTTTAGGAGGGATGGATGAAAAACTGTTTTTT
CASSLGGMDEKLFF
>once|TRBJ1-1|-|TRBV5-4
TGTGCCAGCAGCTTGGAACGGTGGACTGAAGCTTTCTTT
CASSLERWTEAFF
>once|TRBJ2-1|-|TRBV7-2
TGTGCCAGCAGCTTCCAGCCGGGGGGCGGGTACAATGAGCAGTTCTTC
CASSFQPGGGYNEQFF
>-|TRBJ1-1|-|TRBV7-2
TGTGCCAGCAGCCCACAGGGACTCAACACTGAAGCTTTCTTT
CASSPQGLNTEAFF
>-|TRBJ1-2|-|TRBV27
TGTGCCAGCAGACCCATCAGGAGGATTAACTATGGCTACACCTTC
CASRPIRRINYGYTF
>-|TRBJ2-5|-|TRBV6-5
TGTGCCAGCAGTGCTGGTGAGACCCAGTACTTC
CASSAGETQYF
>-|TRBJ1-5|-|TRBV4-1
TGCGCCAGCAGCCACCCTGGCATGAGCAATCAGCCCCAGCATTTT
CASSHPGMSNQPQHF
>-|TRBJ1-4|-|TRBV5-1
TGCGCCAGCAGCTTGGGAGCAACTAATGAAAAACTGTTTTTT
CASSLGATNEKLFF
>once|TRBJ2-5|-|TRBV5-1
TGCGCCAGCAGCTCGACAAAGGGAGGAGAGACCCAGTACTTC
CASSSTKGGETQYF
>-|TRBJ2-2|TRBD1|TRBV5-1
TGCGCCAGCAGCTCGGGACAGGGGTACACCGGGGAGCTGTTTTTT
CASSSGQGYTGELFF
>-|TRBJ2-7|TRBD1|TRBV13
TGTGCCAGCAGCTTATCGCGACAGGGGGCCAACGAGCAGTACTTC
CASSLSRQGANEQYF
>-|TRBJ1-6|TRBD1|TRBV7-9
TGTGCCACCAGGACAGGGTCGAATTCACCCCTCCACTTT
CATRTGSNSPLHF
>-|TRBJ1-1|TRBD1|TRBV4-1
TGCGCCAGCAGCCACCCGGGACAGGGAAGAGGTAAAACCCAAAAAGAAGCTTTCTTT
CASSHPGQGRGKTQKEAFF
>-|TRBJ1-2|-|TRBV19
TGTGCCAGTAGTATACAGGGAAACTACGGCTACACCTTC
CASSIQGNYGYTF
>-|TRBJ2-2|-|TRBV9
TGTGCCAGCAGCGACCCCCGTACGGGCGGGGCTACCGGGGAGCTGTTTTTT
CASSDPRTGGATGELFF
>-|TRBJ2-7|-|TRBV10-1
TGCGCCAGCAGTGCCGGTACAGGGTACGAGCAGTACTTC
CASSAGTGYEQYF
>-|TRBJ1-6|-|TRBV2
TGTGCCAGCACCCAGTGGGGGGTTGGTTCACCCCTCCACTTT
CASTQWGVGSPLHF
>once|TRBJ1-1|TRBD1|TRBV18
TGTGCCAGCTCACCTTTTGGACAGGGGGTCGGAGCTTTCTTT
CASSPFGQGVGAFF
>once|TRBJ2-6|-|TRBV5-4
TGTGCCAGCAGCTTGCACGGGGCCAACGTCCTGACTTTC
CASSLHGANVLTF
>-|TRBJ1-2|-|TRBV7-9
TGTGCCAGCAGCCCGACAATGCGTCTCCGGGACCGAAAAGGGGGCTACACCTTC
CASSPTMRLRDRKGGYTF
>-|TRBJ1-2|-|TRBV6-6
TGTGCCAGCAGTTACCTCACATCCTCGACAGGTACATCCTTC
CASSYLTSSTGTSF
>-|TRBJ2-3|TRBD2|TRBV10-2
TGCGCCAGCAGTGCTAGCGGGAGCGTCAGCACAGATACGCAGTATTTT
CASSASGSVSTDTQYF
>-|TRBJ1-2|-|TRBV19
TGTGCCAGTAGTACGGGGACGGGAGGTGGCTACACCTTC
CASSTGTGGGYTF
>-|TRBJ2-5|-|TRBV7-9
TGTGCCAGCAGCTTAGAGTCCGTCAGAGAGACCCAGTACTTC
CASSLESVRETQYF
>-|TRBJ1-1|-|TRBV6-1
TGTGCCAGCAGTGTAAGGGGAATCACTGAAGCTTTCTTT
CASSVRGITEAFF
>-|TRBJ2-7|TRBD2|TRBV6-5
TGTGCCAGCAGTTACATAGGGACTAGCGGGAGATACGAGCAGTACTTC
CASSYIGTSGRYEQYF
>-|TRBJ2-2|TRBD1|TRBV18
TGTGCCAGCTCACCACCGGCAGGGGGCATGACCGGGGAGCTGTTTTTT
CASSPPAGGMTGELFF
>-|TRBJ1-3|TRBD1|TRBV18
TGTGCCAGCTCACGGGGACAGGGTGACCTCTCTGGAAACACCATATATTTT
CASSRGQGDLSGNTIYF
>-|TRBJ2-2|-|TRBV10-2
TGCGCCAGCAGGTACCAGGGTGCGGGGACCGGGGAGCTGTTTTTT
CASRYQGAGTGELFF
>-|TRBJ2-1|TRBD1|TRBV7-9
TGTGCCAGCAGCTGGGGACAGGGAGGACGGGTGGACAAGGATGAACAGTTCTTC
CASSWGQGGRVDKDEQFF
>-|TRBJ1-2|-|TRBV9
TGTGCCAGCAGCGCCCCCGGGACGGCTTTAGGAGGCTACACCTTC
CASSAPGTALGGYTF
>-|TRBJ1-6|TRBD1|TRBV29-1
TGCAGCGTTCAATGGGACAGGGTGGCCAATTCACCCCTCCACTTT
CSVQWDRVANSPLHF
>-|TRBJ1-5|-|TRBV7-9
TGTGCCAGCCCCGACAGTAAGCATTATAGCAATCAGCCCCAGCATTTT
CASPDSKHYSNQPQHF
>-|TRBJ2-5|TRBD1|TRBV7-2
TGTGCCAGCAGCGCCTGGACAGGAGGTGGGGAGACCCAGTACTTC
CASSAWTGGGETQYF
>-|TRBJ1-2|TRBD1|TRBV5-6
TGTGCCAGCAGCAGGGGACAGCTCCAATATGGCTACACCTTC
CASSRGQLQYGYTF
>-|TRBJ1-5|TRBD1|TRBV19
TGTGCCAGCCTCGACAGGGGAATGCCCCAGCATTTT
CASLDRGMPQHF
>once|TRBJ1-2|TRBD1|TRBV18
TGTGCCAGCTCACCATTTAGGCAGGGGGACTATGGCTACACCTTC
CASSPFRQGDYGYTF
>-|TRBJ2-3|-|TRBV18
TGTGCCAGCTCACCCATACGCGGAGGCACAGATACGCAGTATTTT
CASSPIRGGTDTQYF
>-|TRBJ1-1|TRBD1|TRBV7-8
TGTGCCAGCAGCGTCGGGACAGAGGAAGCTTTCTTT
CASSVGTEEAFF
>-|TRBJ2-1|TRBD2|TRBV4-3
TGCGCCAGCAGCCAGGTGACTAGCGGGGAGCAGTTCTTC
CASSQVTSGEQFF
>-|TRBJ1-6|TRBD1|TRBV29-1
TGCAGCGTTTCACAGGGGGGCTCCTATAATTCACCCCTCCACTTT
CSVSQGGSYNSPLHF
>-|TRBJ1-2|-|TRBV7-9
TGTGCCAGCAGCGGACGGGCAGGAGGGCACCTTAACTATGGCTACACCTTC
CASSGRAGGHLNYGYTF
>-|TRBJ2-6|-|TRBV10-3
TGTGCCATCAGTGAGTGGACAGGTAGCGGATCTGGGGCCAACGTCCTGACTTTC
CAISEWTGSGSGANVLTF
>-|TRBJ2-1|-|TRBV11-2
TGTGCCAGCAGCTTAGCTCCCCCCAATGAGCAGTTCTTC
CASSLAPPNEQFF
>-|TRBJ1-1|-|TRBV7-2
TGTGCCAGCAGCCCCGGGGGCGAAGCTTTCTTT
CASSPGGEAFF
>-|TRBJ1-5|TRBD1|TRBV29-1
TGCAGCGTCGCGGACAGGGCTGGGCAGCCCCAGCATTTT
CSVADRAGQPQHF
>-|TRBJ1-1|TRBD1|TRBV7-8
TGTGCCAGCAGCTTCATTTCCAGGGGGCGAGGCACTGAAGCTTTCTTT
CASSFISRGRGTEAFF
>-|TRBJ2-7|-|TRBV5-1
TGCGCCAGCAGCTTGTACGATTCCCCCGGCGAGCAGTACTTC
CASSLYDSPGEQYF
>-|TRBJ2-3|TRBD2|TRBV29-1
TGCAGCGTTGGAACTAGCGGGGGGATCACAGATACGCAGTATTTT
CSVGTSGGITDTQYF
>-|TRBJ2-7|-|TRBV7-2
TGTGCCAGCAGCTTACAGGGAACCGACTACGAGCAGTACTTC
CASSLQGTDYEQYF